The 16 T cell receptor beta chains below all came from one sample that was sequenced in a study of cytomegalovirus exposure and HLA in healthy donors. This table comes from immunoSEQ multiplex PCR, and its TCRdb copy is limited to in-frame clones, with some not included. The data contain some 140,000 clones, 86% of them singletons. Sample: PBMCs. Receptors were obtained from a man in his late teens or twenties in good health and CMV-seropositive.

The chain recombines TRBV7-9 with TRBJ2-2, with 9 bases fitting TRBD2. V lost 5 bases, J lost 3 bases, and 7 bases stayed unmatched. The CDR3 spans 16 residues. Looked up from germline, CDR1 is SEHNR and CDR2 is FQNEAQ (reference sequence). In DNA form, the CDR3 reads TGTGCCAGCAGCCCAACTAGCGGGCGGGACACCGGGGAGCTGTTTTTT. Amino acids: CASSPTSGRDTGELFF.

The chain recombines TRBV19 with TRBJ1-4; TRBD1 matches 7 bases. The V gene's germline CDR1 is LNHDA and CDR2 SQIVND (reference sequence). CDR3 length: 15 amino acids. Trimming removed 7 bases from V and 6 bases from J; junction bases left unmatched: 11. The CDR3 bases are TGTGCCAGTACCGGCGGGACAGCCTTGGATGAAAAACTGTTTTTT. This sequence encodes CASTGGTALDEKLFF. The full variable domain, completed using reference TRBV19 and TRBJ1-4, is DGGITQSPKYLFRKEGQNVTLSCEQNLNHDAMYWYRQDPGQGLRLIYYSQIVNDFQKGDIAEGYSVSREKKESFPLTVTSAQKNPTAFYLCASTGGTALDEKLFFGSGTQLSVL.

The chain combines TRBV7-9 with TRBJ1-2; the D is unclear. Trimming took off 1 base at V and 1 base at J, with 7 bases between the two ends. Germline lookup yields CDR1 SEHNR and CDR2 FQNEAQ (reference sequence). The length of the CDR3 is 14 residues. The CDR3 sequence is CASSLERINYGYTF. CDR3 DNA sequence: TGTGCCAGCAGCTTAGAGCGGATTAACTATGGCTACACCTTC.

The gene calls are TRBV7-9 and TRBJ2-5, with a possible D match to TRBD2 (6 bases). Germline CDR1 reads SEHNR; CDR2 reads FQNEAQ (reference sequence). V was clipped by 8 bases and J by 5 bases, with 21 bases between them. CDR3 length: 15 amino acids. The CDR3 loop is CASGVEGGEKETQYF. As DNA, the CDR3 is TGTGCCAGCGGCGTGGAGGGAGGAGAAAAGGAGACCCAGTACTTC.

The gene calls are TRBV6-5 and TRBJ2-5; 9 nucleotides align to TRBD1. V shed 5 bases and J 4 bases; nucleotides not matched to a gene: 5. Germline CDR1 and CDR2: MNHEY and SVGAGI. The CDR3 loop spans 14 amino acids. The CDR3 loop is CASSITGGGETQYF. CDR3 coding DNA: TGTGCCAGCAGTATCACAGGGGGCGGAGAGACCCAGTACTTC.

The rearrangement joins TRBV7-6 to TRBJ2-3; 8 positions agree with TRBD2. CDR1 and CDR2 (germline): SGHVS, FNYEAQ. CDR3 length equals 14 residues. V gave up 2 bases and J gave up 6 bases; unmatched junction bases: 4. CDR3 DNA sequence: TGTGCCAGCAGCTTAACGGGAGGGGGGGATACGCAGTATTTT. As protein: CASSLTGGGDTQYF.

The chain uses TRBV4-3 and TRBJ2-1; tentatively, D is TRBD1 (5 bases). Trimming removed 0 bases at V and 6 bases at J, with 15 bases between. Germline loops: CDR1 LGHNA, CDR2 YSLEER. This CDR3 has 16 residues. CDR3 nucleotides: TGCGCCAGCAGCCAAGATCCAGCTGGGGCCTCCAATGAGCAGTTCTTC. Encoded protein: CASSQDPAGASNEQFF.

This chain connects TRBV4-1 to TRBJ2-4; 11 nucleotides agree with TRBD1. The germline gives CDR1 MGHRA, CDR2 YSYEKL. The trim removed 3 bases at V and 7 bases at J, leaving 5 bases unmatched. The CDR3 is made up of 15 amino acids. CDR3 protein: CASSHGQGARNIQYF. The CDR3 coding sequence is TGCGCCAGCAGCCATGGACAGGGGGCGCGGAACATTCAGTACTTC.

V and J are TRBV5-8 and TRBJ1-2; no firm D call. V lost 0 bases to trimming and J lost 4 bases, with 10 bases between them. CDR3 length: 14 amino acids. Germline lookup yields CDR1 SGHTS and CDR2 YDEGEE. The CDR3 region is CASSLVTPIYGYTF. As DNA, the CDR3 is TGTGCCAGCAGCTTGGTCACTCCCATCTATGGCTACACCTTC.

The V call is TRBV7-2, the J call TRBJ2-3; no firm D call. The CDR3 totals 12 residues. Germline V gives CDR1 SGHTA, CDR2 FQGNSA. V was shortened by 1 base and J by 7 bases, with 6 bases between the two germline ends. The CDR3 here is CASSLGGNTQYF. CDR3 DNA: TGTGCCAGCAGCTTAGGAGGAAATACGCAGTATTTT.

The CDR3 sequence is CASSPSRGALGTHAADTQYF. CDR3 DNA sequence: TGTGCCAGCAGCCCGAGCCGGGGGGCTCTCGGCACCCACGCAGCAGATACGCAGTATTTT. This rearrangement joins TRBV9 to TRBJ2-3; a possible D gene is TRBD2 (7 bases). Trimming took 4 bases from V and 4 from J, leaving 31 bases between them. The CDR3 runs to 20 residues. Germline-derived CDR1 and CDR2 are SGDLS and YYNGEE.

The rearrangement links TRBV2 to TRBJ2-7; D unresolved. The CDR3 has 14 amino acids. V was clipped by 5 bases and J by 2 bases, with 13 bases between them. Looked up from germline, CDR1 is SNHLY and CDR2 is FYNNEI. The CDR3 nucleotides are TGTGCCAGCAGTTCCCAATATCACACCTACGAGCAGTACTTC. It translates to CASSSQYHTYEQYF. Using reference TRBV2 and TRBJ2-7 for the parts outside the CDR3, the full variable domain is EPEVTQTPSHQVTQMGQEVILRCVPISNHLYFYWYRQILGQKVEFLVSFYNNEISEKSEIFDDQFSVERPDGSNFTLKIRSTKLEDSAMYFCASSSQYHTYEQYFGPGTRLTVT.

V gene TRBV5-4 combines with J gene TRBJ2-5, with D possibly being TRBD2 (6 bases). CDR3 length: 14 residues. The germline V gene has CDR1 SGHNT and CDR2 YYREEE (reference sequence). V dropped 3 bases and J dropped 1 base, with 10 bases sitting between them. The CDR3 reads CASSSLASQETQYF. As DNA, the CDR3 is TGTGCCAGCAGCTCCCTAGCGTCCCAAGAGACCCAGTACTTC.

The chain links TRBV2 to TRBJ1-5; D unresolved. Trimming stripped 7 bases from V and 7 bases from J, with 11 bases between. The CDR3 is made up of 12 amino acids. Germline CDR1 SNHLY, CDR2 FYNNEI. The CDR3 coding sequence is TGTGCCAGCACCTCCGCGGGACAGCCCCAGCATTTT. Its translation: CASTSAGQPQHF.

J is TRBJ1-2 and V is TRBV11-2, with 9 bases that match TRBD1. The J segment lost 4 bases and the V segment lost 5 bases, leaving 5 bases of the junction unmatched. The germline CDR1 and CDR2 sequences are SGHAT and FQNNGV. CDR3 length: 14 amino acids. The CDR3 spells CASSPDRGTYGYTF. The CDR3 DNA reads as TGTGCCAGCAGCCCAGACAGGGGGACCTATGGCTACACCTTC.

The chain recombines TRBV5-1 with TRBJ2-7; 8 bases are a match to TRBD1. CDR3 length: 14 amino acids. The germline CDR1 and CDR2 sequences are SGHRS and YFSETQ. The J segment lost 4 bases and the V segment lost 4 bases, leaving 7 bases of the junction unmatched. The CDR3 sequence is CASSPRDRRYEQYF. In DNA form, the CDR3 reads TGCGCCAGCAGCCCCCGGGACAGGAGGTACGAGCAGTACTTC.